The clone carrying this T cell receptor beta chain has a handful of counts. This sample is drawn from a study of blood T cell repertoires in COVID-19. Measured with immunoSEQ multiplex PCR; TCRdb has only the in-frame clones, and not every one. This table has about 330,000 clones, about 90% appearing once. The study drew participants aged about 18 to 89 years from 24 US areas. Participant reports of clinical history set cohort assignment. CDR3 length equals 13 residues. Trimming removed 6 bases from V and 7 bases from J, with 12 bases in between. Germline CDR1 and CDR2: LNHDA and SQIVND (reference sequence).

The source of this sequence is a woman between 25 and 40 years old who had recovered from COVID-19. The sequencing input was PBMCs or T cells enriched from blood (not recorded which). J is TRBJ1-4 and V is TRBV19; D remains unclear. The CDR3 nucleotides are TGTGCCAGTAGCTCAAGATCCAGTGAAAAACTGTTTTTT. This translates into CASSSRSSEKLFF.